Each of the 25 T cell receptor beta chains below was sequenced from the same sample in a study of tumour-infiltrating T cells in Burkitt lymphoma. Measured with immunoSEQ multiplex PCR; TCRdb has only the in-frame clones, and not every one. The sample contains fewer than 8,500 clones, 15% to 20% of which appear only once. The specimen sequenced was tumor tissue. The origin of the receptors is a human donor with diffuse large B-cell lymphoma.

This sequence joins TRBV6-1 and TRBJ2-6; no clear D gene. The CDR3 has 15 residues. V was cut by 3 bases and J by 4 bases, with 10 bases left in between. Germline CDR1 and CDR2: MNHNS and SASEGT. The CDR3 bases are TGTGCCAGCAGTGAGGCGTGGTGGGGGGCCAACGTCCTGACTTTC. This codes for CASSEAWWGANVLTF.

This chain joins TRBV4-3 and TRBJ2-7; 7 nucleotides match TRBD2. Germline CDR1 and CDR2: LGHNA and YSLEER. Trimming at V came to 0 bases and at J to 4 bases, leaving 6 bases not matched to a gene. This CDR3 region has 15 residues. The CDR3 spells CASSQEYLAVYEQYF. The CDR3 DNA is TGCGCCAGCAGCCAAGAGTACCTAGCGGTATACGAGCAGTACTTC.

The chain has TRBV28 and TRBJ2-1, with 10 positions matching TRBD2. This CDR3 comprises 18 residues. CDR1 is MDHEN and CDR2 is SYDVKM in the germline V gene. J gave up 1 base and V 5 bases, and 11 bases lay outside the gene matches. The CDR3, as DNA: TGTGCCAGCAGTCCCCGATATCAGCGGGAGGGATCCTACAATGAGCAGTTCTTC. It specifies CASSPRYQREGSYNEQFF.

As to this clone: One end of the junction does not line up with germline, which may come from a read error. Other DNA sequences in the sample encode the same CDR3. The chain employs TRBV2 and TRBJ2-5, with no clear D. The CDR3 spans 12 residues. The V gene's germline CDR1 is SNHLY and CDR2 FYNNEI. The CDR3: CASSEIGETQYF. Here the CDR3 DNA reads TGTGCCAGTAGTGAAATAGGGGAGACCCAGTACTTC.

A few counts support this clone. The genes are TRBV6-1 and TRBJ2-1, with 9 nucleotides matching TRBD1. The V and J ends lost 6 bases and 3 bases, in that order; junction bases with no gene match: 6. Germline V gives CDR1 MNHNS, CDR2 SASEGT. The CDR3 length is 15 residues. Written as DNA, the CDR3 is TGTGCCAGCAGACGTACAGGGGGCCACTACAATGAGCAGTTCTTC. Amino acids: CASRRTGGHYNEQFF.

This clone was counted a few times. The chain combines TRBV9 with TRBJ2-7; 8 bases align to TRBD1. This CDR3 has 15 residues. Germline CDR1 reads SGDLS; CDR2 reads YYNGEE. V lost 4 bases, J lost 3 bases, and 9 bases stayed unmatched. This CDR3 is CASSKEGQDHYEQYF. The CDR3 region has the DNA TGTGCCAGCAGCAAAGAGGGACAGGACCACTACGAGCAGTACTTC.

This CDR3 is CASSEAQVDYGYTF. DNA of the CDR3: TGTGCCAGCAGTGAAGCCCAGGTGGACTATGGCTACACCTTC. J is TRBJ1-2 and V is TRBV6-1, with D hard to call. CDR3 length: 14 amino acids. V was shortened by 0 bases and J by 3 bases, with 8 bases between the two germline ends. The germline gives CDR1 MNHNS, CDR2 SASEGT.

In its sample, this clone was seen a few times. The chain links TRBV7-9 to TRBJ2-7; the match to TRBD2 covers 8 bases. In germline, CDR1 is SEHNR, CDR2 FQNEAQ (reference sequence). Unmatched junction bases numbered 12, after V lost 4 bases and J lost 1 base. This CDR3 region has 17 residues. The CDR3 spells CASSSIYSGTDSYEQYF. Here the CDR3 DNA reads TGTGCCAGCAGCTCAATTTATAGCGGGACCGATTCCTACGAGCAGTACTTC.

The chain has TRBV6-1 and TRBJ1-3, with D possibly being TRBD1 (5 bases). The CDR3 spans 13 residues. CDR1 and CDR2 from the germline V gene are MNHNS and SASEGT. The V end lost 5 bases, the J end lost 2 bases, and 7 bases lay between the germline ends. The CDR3 here is CASSPTAGNTIYF. The DNA of the CDR3 is TGTGCCAGCAGTCCGACAGCTGGAAACACCATATATTTT.

The genes are TRBV18 and TRBJ2-2; TRBD2 agrees at 8 bases. V shed 1 base, J shed 4 bases, and the junction held 5 bases outside the gene matches. Germline CDR1 KGHSH, CDR2 LQKENI. This CDR3 is built from 16 residues. DNA for the CDR3: TGTGCCAGCTCACCACTAGCGGGATTGTCCACCGGGGAGCTGTTTTTT. Translated: CASSPLAGLSTGELFF.

This clone showed up just a few times. The chain uses TRBV5-1 and TRBJ2-2; TRBD2 might be the D (5 bases). The CDR3 loop spans 15 amino acids. Germline loops: CDR1 SGHRS, CDR2 YFSETQ. Trimming left V 6 bases short and J 7 bases short, with 19 bases between. The CDR3 DNA is TGCGCCAGCAACCACGTCGGGGATGGCGTCGGGGAGCTGTTTTTT. Translating gives CASNHVGDGVGELFF.

This chain links TRBV6-1 with TRBJ1-1; weak D call: TRBD1 (5 bases). The CDR3 loop spans 12 amino acids. Trimming cost V 7 bases and J 3 bases, with 9 bases left between them. Germline-derived CDR1 and CDR2 are MNHNS and SASEGT. The CDR3 protein is CASTGSYTEAFF. The DNA of the CDR3 is TGTGCCAGCACAGGGTCCTACACTGAAGCTTTCTTT.

As regards this clone: Compared with germline, one end of the junction differs, possibly owing to a read error. The chain uses TRBV14 and TRBJ2-1; D is uncertain. Germline V gene lookup returns CDR1 SGHDN and CDR2 FVKESK. This CDR3 is built from 15 residues. CDR3 in amino acids: CTSSQDIHSYNEQFF. Written as DNA, the CDR3 is TGTACCAGCAGCCAAGATATCCACTCCTACAATGAGCAGTTCTTC.

The chain is built from TRBV5-1 and TRBJ2-1, with 11 bases that match TRBD1. Germline-derived CDR1 and CDR2 are SGHRS and YFSETQ. With V trimmed by 4 bases and J by 5 bases, 2 bases remained unmatched. The CDR3 is 14 residues long. The CDR3: CASSRTGGNNEQFF. In DNA, the CDR3 is TGCGCCAGCAGCAGGACAGGGGGCAACAATGAGCAGTTCTTC.

The chain joins TRBV21-1 to TRBJ2-5. TRBV21-1 has pseudogene status. The CDR3 runs to 13 residues. CDR3 protein: CATQPRGSETQYF. The DNA for the CDR3 is TGTGCCACCCAGCCCCGGGGCTCGGAGACCCAGTACTTC.

The sample holds one count of this clone. CDR3 sequence (DNA): TGTGCCAGCAAATGGGCTAGCGGGAGTTACGAGCAGTACTTC. It specifies CASKWASGSYEQYF. The chain couples TRBV19 to TRBJ2-7, with 10 bases identical to TRBD2. With V trimmed by 9 bases and J by 4 bases, 9 bases remained unmatched. The CDR3 length is 14 residues. The V gene's germline CDR1 is LNHDA and CDR2 SQIVND (reference sequence).

This chain connects TRBV2 to TRBJ2-7; 11 nucleotides agree with TRBD2. CDR3 length: 14 residues. J gave up 3 bases and V 4 bases, and 2 bases lay outside the gene matches. CDR1 is SNHLY and CDR2 is FYNNEI in the germline V gene. The DNA of the CDR3 is TGTGCCAGCAGTGTAACTAGCGGGAGCTACGAGCAGTACTTC. It translates to CASSVTSGSYEQYF.

J is TRBJ2-7 and V is TRBV11-1, with a weak D call TRBD1 (6 bases). V lost 3 bases, J lost 6 bases, and 12 bases lay in between. The CDR3 totals 13 residues. CDR1 and CDR2 from the germline V gene are SGHAT and FQDESV (reference sequence). The CDR3 is CASSLGPGVEQYF. The CDR3, as DNA: TGTGCCAGCAGCTTGGGGCCAGGGGTCGAGCAGTACTTC.

In its sample, this clone was seen a few times. V and J are TRBV27 and TRBJ2-7, with no clear D. The V end was cut by 2 bases, the J end by 3 bases, with 2 bases between. Per germline, CDR1 MNHEY and CDR2 SMNVEV (reference sequence). The CDR3 consists of 11 residues. Here the CDR3 DNA reads TGTGCCAGCAGTTTAGGCTACGAGCAGTACTTC. Amino acid sequence: CASSLGYEQYF.

This chain uses TRBV7-9 with TRBJ2-1; TRBD2 agrees at 10 bases. With 2 bases clipped from V and 7 bases from J, the junction kept 5 bases outside the gene matches. Germline V gene sequence: CDR1 SEHNR, CDR2 FQNEAQ (reference sequence). The length of the CDR3 is 15 residues. This chain's CDR3 is CASSLLAGVWNEQFF. The CDR3 region has the DNA TGTGCCAGCAGCTTACTAGCGGGAGTATGGAATGAGCAGTTCTTC.

This clone was detected a few times. The chain links TRBV7-3 to TRBJ2-7; TRBD2 matches at 7 bases. CDR3 length: 14 amino acids. The V gene's germline CDR1 is SGHTA and CDR2 FQGTGA. V shed 2 bases and J 6 bases; nucleotides not matched to a gene: 7. The CDR3 sequence is CASSLLAGVGEQYF. Here the CDR3 DNA reads TGTGCCAGCAGCTTATTGGCGGGAGTTGGCGAGCAGTACTTC. The full variable domain, its missing parts supplied by reference TRBV7-3 and TRBJ2-7, is GAGVSQTPSNKVTEKGKYVELRCDPISGHTALYWYRQSLGQGPEFLIYFQGTGAADDSGLPNDRFFAVRPEGSVSTLKIQRTERGDSAVYLCASSLLAGVGEQYFGPGTRLTVT.

This sequence joins TRBV7-2 and TRBJ2-7; D is ambiguous. The germline CDR1 and CDR2 sequences are SGHTA and FQGNSA. The length of the CDR3 is 13 residues. The germline V and J ends were trimmed by 1 base and 3 bases, with 7 bases remaining between them. CDR3 in DNA: TGTGCCAGCAGCTTAGACAGAAACTACGAGCAGTACTTC. It specifies CASSLDRNYEQYF.

This clone was found a few times. The chain employs TRBV12-5 and TRBJ2-7; 16 bases line up with TRBD2. Looked up from germline, CDR1 is LGHNT and CDR2 is FRNRAP. The trim removed 5 bases at V and 3 bases at J, leaving 7 bases unmatched. This CDR3 region has 17 residues. This chain's CDR3 is CASGGGLAGGLFYEQYF. CDR3 bases: TGTGCTAGTGGTGGGGGACTAGCGGGAGGGCTATTCTACGAGCAGTACTTC.

This chain joins TRBV18 and TRBJ2-2; 9 positions agree with TRBD1. The CDR3 contains 16 residues. Germline V lookup: CDR1 KGHSH, CDR2 LQKENI. V was pared by 1 base and J by 5 bases, with 5 bases of the junction left unmatched. The CDR3 loop is CASSPLGQGGTGELFF. CDR3 DNA sequence: TGTGCCAGCTCACCACTGGGACAGGGAGGAACCGGGGAGCTGTTTTTT. Looking up the rest from reference TRBV18 and TRBJ2-2 gives the full variable domain: NAGVMQNPRHLVRRRGQEARLRCSPMKGHSHVYWYRQLPEEGLKFMVYLQKENIIDESGMPKERFSAEFPKEGPSILRIQQVVRGDSAAYFCASSPLGQGGTGELFFGEGSRLTVL.

The V call is TRBV19, the J call TRBJ2-1, with 9 bases identical to TRBD2. J gave up 2 bases and V 4 bases, and 6 bases lay outside the gene matches. Germline V lookup: CDR1 LNHDA, CDR2 SQIVND (reference sequence). This CDR3 contains 16 residues. In nucleotides, the CDR3 is TGTGCCAGTAGTAGGGGTAGCGGGAGTACCTACAATGAGCAGTTCTTC. Encoded protein: CASSRGSGSTYNEQFF.